These T cell receptor beta chains were read from a single sample in a study of Ad26.COV2.S vaccination and SARS-CoV-2 variants. Sequencing used immunoSEQ multiplex PCR; TCRdb keeps in-frame clones, though not all of them. The sample yields some 450,000 clones, less than 95% seen once. The source material was peripheral blood, sampled in a trial of Ad26.COV2.S vaccine versus placebo. Receptors originate from a person between 18 and 65 years old who received the Ad26.COV2.S COVID-19 vaccine or a placebo. The CDR3 runs from the conserved cysteine through the conserved F or W. A D gene is named only where the DNA matches it firmly.

j_gene | v_gene | d_gene | CDR3aa | CDR3nt
TRBJ2-2 | TRBV28 | . | CASSAPGIYTGELFF | TGTGCCAGCTCCGCACCCGGCATTTACACCGGGGAGCTGTTTTTT
TRBJ2-7 | TRBV27 | . | CASSSFEMQAWSPYEQYF | TGTGCCAGCAGTTCCTTTGAGATGCAAGCTTGGTCCCCGTACGAGCAGTACTTC
TRBJ2-3 | TRBV29-1 | . | CSGRRRGTDTQYF | TGCAGCGGGAGGAGGAGGGGCACAGATACGCAGTATTTT
TRBJ1-2 | TRBV6-6 | TRBD1 | CASTLGTGGSSYGYTF | TGTGCCAGCACCCTTGGGACAGGGGGCTCGAGCTATGGCTACACCTTC
TRBJ1-3 | TRBV7-8 | . | CASSLYGQGPGNTIYF | TGTGCCAGCAGCTTGTATGGGCAGGGCCCTGGAAACACCATATATTTT
TRBJ1-2 | TRBV14 | TRBD1 | CASSPRQGAGYGYTF | TGTGCCAGCAGCCCCAGACAGGGGGCGGGTTATGGCTACACCTTC
TRBJ2-7 | TRBV29-1 | . | CSVDKLEGGYEQYF | TGCAGCGTTGATAAACTCGAGGGGGGCTACGAGCAGTACTTC
TRBJ2-7 | TRBV19 | TRBD2 | CASSQTSGRLTYEQYF | TGTGCCAGTAGTCAGACTAGCGGGAGGCTTACCTACGAGCAGTACTTC
TRBJ2-2 | TRBV5-1 | . | CASSSGTLADPGELFF | TGCGCCAGCAGCTCCGGGACCCTGGCAGATCCCGGGGAGCTGTTTTTT
TRBJ2-1 | TRBV7-2 | TRBD2 | CASSLSSIAGVINEQFF | TGTGCCAGCAGCCTTTCTTCAATAGCGGGAGTGATCAATGAGCAGTTCTTC
TRBJ1-1 | TRBV4-1 | . | CASSRQKTGRTEAFF | TGCGCCAGCAGCCGCCAGAAGACAGGCCGGACTGAAGCTTTCTTT